Presented here are 18 T cell receptor beta chains from one specimen sequenced in a study of blood T cell repertoires in COVID-19. The data were produced by immunoSEQ multiplex PCR, yet TCRdb's version contains in-frame clones alone and is incomplete. The profile shows under 200,000 clones, about four fifths of them singletons. The sample comprised peripheral blood. Every receptor here comes from a man between 65 and 85 years old who had recovered from COVID-19.

The chain uses TRBV9 and TRBJ2-3; D is perhaps TRBD2 (5 bases). Trimming removed 2 bases at V and 0 bases at J, with 19 bases between. This CDR3 comprises 18 residues. Germline CDR1 reads SGDLS; CDR2 reads YYNGEE. CDR3 protein: CASSVALQSAESTDTQYF. CDR3 coding DNA: TGTGCCAGCAGCGTCGCCCTTCAATCAGCGGAAAGCACAGATACGCAGTATTTT.

The V and J genes are TRBV4-1 and TRBJ2-1; D is uncertain. Between the trimmed V and J ends, which lost 5 bases and 0 bases, there was a span of 8 bases. CDR1 and CDR2 from the germline V gene are MGHRA and YSYEKL. This CDR3 spans 14 amino acids. The CDR3 sequence is CASSELFSYNEQFF. CDR3 nucleotide sequence: TGCGCCAGCAGCGAACTCTTCTCCTACAATGAGCAGTTCTTC.

V and J are TRBV7-9 and TRBJ2-1, with 8 bases aligning to TRBD2. The V gene end was trimmed by 1 base and the J gene end by 8 bases; junction bases not matched to a gene: 7. The V gene's germline CDR1 is SEHNR and CDR2 FQNEAQ (reference sequence). CDR3 length: 15 amino acids. The CDR3 DNA sequence: TGTGCCAGCAGCTTAGAGGGCGGGAGGAACCATGAGCAGTTCTTC. It codes for CASSLEGGRNHEQFF.

This clone has only a few counts. The chain has TRBV6-5 and TRBJ1-4, with 9 bases aligning to TRBD1. Trimming cost V 5 bases and J 6 bases; bases outside gene matches: 7. Germline V gene lookup returns CDR1 MNHEY and CDR2 SVGAGI. The CDR3 has 15 residues. The CDR3, as DNA: TGTGCCAGCAGTAGAAGCTGGGACAGGGATGAAAAACTGTTTTTT. This translates into CASSRSWDRDEKLFF.

The chain couples TRBV3-1 (or the pseudogene TRBV3-2) to TRBJ2-6; no definite D call. The CDR3 sequence is 15 residues long. Germline V gene sequence: CDR1 LGHDT, CDR2 YNNKEL (reference sequence). The V end lost 1 base, the J end lost 0 bases, and 4 bases lay between the germline ends. The CDR3 protein is CASSQVYSGANVLTF. The CDR3 nucleotides read TGTGCCAGCAGCCAAGTCTACTCTGGGGCCAACGTCCTGACTTTC.

The rearrangement joins TRBV29-1 to TRBJ1-1; D may be TRBD1 (5 bases). The CDR3 is 12 residues long. From germline, CDR1 is SQVTM and CDR2 ANQGSEA. The V end was cut by 6 bases, the J end by 1 base, with 9 bases between. DNA for the CDR3: TGCAGCGTCGTTACAGGGAACACTGAAGCTTTCTTT. The encoded protein is CSVVTGNTEAFF.

CDR3 sequence: CASSMEAGGPWGEQFF. DNA for the CDR3: TGTGCCAGTAGTATGGAAGCGGGAGGGCCTTGGGGTGAGCAGTTCTTC. This sequence joins TRBV19 and TRBJ2-1, with 10 bases lining up with TRBD2. V shed 3 bases and J 9 bases; nucleotides not matched to a gene: 11. In germline, CDR1 is LNHDA, CDR2 SQIVND (reference sequence). The CDR3 is 16 residues long. The variable domain in full, completed from reference TRBV19 and TRBJ2-1, reads DGGITQSPKYLFRKEGQNVTLSCEQNLNHDAMYWYRQDPGQGLRLIYYSQIVNDFQKGDIAEGYSVSREKKESFPLTVTSAQKNPTAFYLCASSMEAGGPWGEQFFGPGTRLTVL.

J is TRBJ2-1 and V is TRBV10-3; 11 bases match TRBD2. The CDR3 has 14 amino acids. The V and J ends lost 10 bases and 5 bases, in that order; junction bases with no gene match: 7. The germline V gene encodes CDR1 ENHRY and CDR2 SYGVKD. The CDR3 DNA reads TGTGCCACCTCCGGGACTAGCGGAGACAATGAGCAGTTCTTC. Translating gives CATSGTSGDNEQFF.

The V call is TRBV6-2 or TRBV6-3, the J call TRBJ2-3; no firm D call. This CDR3 is 12 amino acids long. V was shortened by 4 bases and J by 7 bases, with 9 bases between the two germline ends. Germline CDR1 MNHEY, CDR2 SVGEGT. CDR3 residues: CASSSGSNTQYF. Here the CDR3 DNA reads TGTGCCAGCAGTTCCGGGTCAAATACGCAGTATTTT.

The CDR3 spells CASRGGTGAVTGELFF. The CDR3 nucleotides read TGTGCCAGCAGGGGGGGTACAGGGGCGGTCACCGGGGAGCTGTTTTTT. J is TRBJ2-2 and V is TRBV28; D might be TRBD1 (7 bases). The CDR3 is 16 amino acids. The germline CDR1 and CDR2 sequences are MDHEN and SYDVKM. V lost 6 bases and J lost 4, with 18 bases in between.

The chain is built from TRBV7-2 and TRBJ2-7; the match to TRBD2 covers 13 bases. This CDR3 region has 14 residues. Germline V gene lookup returns CDR1 SGHTA and CDR2 FQGNSA. The trim removed 6 bases at V and 8 bases at J, leaving 7 bases unmatched. The CDR3 DNA reads as TGTGCCAGCAGAGCACTAGCGGGAGGGTCTCAGCAGTACTTC. This encodes CASRALAGGSQQYF.

The V and J genes are TRBV6-2 or TRBV6-3 and TRBJ1-5; 9 bases map to TRBD1. With V trimmed by 6 bases and J by 6 bases, 9 bases remained unmatched. The CDR3 sequence is 15 residues long. Germline loops: CDR1 MNHEY, CDR2 SVGEGT. The CDR3 reads CASSPTGGNGQPQHF. The CDR3 coding sequence is TGTGCCAGCAGCCCCACAGGGGGCAACGGTCAGCCCCAGCATTTT.

As DNA, the CDR3 is TGTGCCATCAGAGCGGGGACACTAGAAGCTTTCTTT. It yields the protein CAIRAGTLEAFF. This sequence joins TRBV10-3 and TRBJ1-1; the D gene is possibly TRBD1 (6 bases). Germline V gene sequence: CDR1 ENHRY, CDR2 SYGVKD. This CDR3 comprises 12 residues. Trimming removed 6 bases at V and 8 bases at J, with 13 bases between.

This rearrangement joins TRBV29-1 to TRBJ2-1, with D possibly matching TRBD1 (5 bases). Trimming stripped 1 base from V and 6 bases from J, with 7 bases between. This CDR3 is 12 amino acids long. Per germline, CDR1 SQVTM and CDR2 ANQGSEA. In DNA form, the CDR3 reads TGCAGCGTTGAAGGGACACGCAATGAGCAGTTCTTC. It yields the protein CSVEGTRNEQFF.

The genes are TRBV19 and TRBJ2-1; TRBD2 matches 9 bases. This CDR3 contains 16 residues. J lost 1 base, V lost 1 base, and 2 bases had no gene match. Germline lookup yields CDR1 LNHDA and CDR2 SQIVND (reference sequence). The CDR3 nucleotides are TGTGCCAGTAGTATAGCGACTAGCGGTTCCTACAATGAGCAGTTCTTC. Translated, it gives CASSIATSGSYNEQFF.

V usage is TRBV19 and J usage is TRBJ2-3; 10 nucleotides agree with TRBD2. Germline trimming cut 6 bases from V and 7 bases from J; bases unmatched to any gene: 16. The CDR3 has 17 amino acids. Germline CDR1 LNHDA, CDR2 SQIVND (reference sequence). In DNA form, the CDR3 reads TGTGCCAGTAGCATCAATCCAGGACTAGCGGCTACCAATACGCAGTATTTT. Residues: CASSINPGLAATNTQYF.

V gene TRBV3-1 (or the pseudogene TRBV3-2) combines with J gene TRBJ2-1; TRBD2 matches at 7 bases. The CDR3 length is 15 residues. V lost 1 base and J lost 6; bases outside the gene matches: 6. CDR1 and CDR2 (germline): LGHDT, YNNKEL (reference sequence). CDR3 loop: CASSQVSGAGNEQFF. DNA for the CDR3: TGTGCCAGCAGCCAAGTGAGCGGGGCGGGCAATGAGCAGTTCTTC.

About this clone itself: At one of its ends the junction is not consistent with the germline gene, which may arise from a read error. The chain joins TRBV28 to TRBJ2-3; 8 bases align to TRBD2. CDR3 length: 14 amino acids. The V gene's germline CDR1 is MDHEN and CDR2 SYDVKM. The CDR3 region is CASSVAGRTDTQCF. The CDR3 nucleotides read TGTGCCAGCAGTGTAGCGGGGCGAACAGATACGCAGTGTTTT.